The rows below give T cell receptor beta chains drawn from one sample of a study of spatial heterogeneity in lung cancer. From the 5' RACE reads, TCRdb called clonotypes with MiXCR, one entry per CDR3 protein. The table records about 4,900 distinct CDR3 sequences, less than 40% of them present only once. This specimen was lung tumor tissue, taken at surgery. Source of these receptors: a male donor with early-stage non-small cell lung cancer. CDR3s include the opening cysteine and the closing phenylalanine or tryptophan. The order of the fields is clone size, D gene, V gene, J gene, CDR3 DNA, CDR3 protein. The D gene is left open where the match is weak. Not all rows give a size; the values are once, few, many and, for expanded clones, a class.

few	TRBD2	TRBV10-3	TRBJ2-2	TGTGCCATCAGAGGGACTAGCGGGACCCTGGCGGTTACCGGGGAGCTGTTTTTT	CAIRGTSGTLAVTGELFF
few	.	TRBV7-6	TRBJ1-4	TGTGCCAGCAGCTTAGCGCTGACAAGTAACGAAAAACTGTTTTTT	CASSLALTSNEKLFF
.	.	TRBV20-1	TRBJ1-4	TGCAGTGCTAGAGCAACGCCAGTGGCAACTAATGAAAAACTGTTTTTT	CSARATPVATNEKLFF
medium-sized	.	TRBV20-1	TRBJ2-7	TGCAGTGCTAGAGATCGGGGTAAAGGGCCCAACTACGAGCAGTACTTC	CSARDRGKGPNYEQYF
medium-sized	.	TRBV4-2	TRBJ1-6	TGTGCCAGCAGCCAAGATGGAGGGACGCGAAATTCACCCCTCCACTTT	CASSQDGGTRNSPLHF
medium-sized	TRBD2	TRBV5-5	TRBJ2-5	TGTGCCAGCCAACTAGCGGGAGGTGGAAAGACCCAGTACTTC	CASQLAGGGKTQYF
.	.	TRBV11-2	TRBJ2-6	TGTGCCAGCAGCTTAGGACTCCCGGACAGCTTCTTCCTGACTTTC	CASSLGLPDSFFLTF
many	.	TRBV19	TRBJ2-6	TGTGCCAGTATCGGGCCCCGTTCTGGGGCCAACGTCCTGACTTTC	CASIGPRSGANVLTF
.	.	TRBV7-9	TRBJ2-7	TGTGCCAGCAGCTCGCAATGGGCCGGGGGAGACTACGAGCAGTACTTC	CASSSQWAGGDYEQYF
.	TRBD1	TRBV5-1	TRBJ1-2	TGCGCCAGTCGAGACAGGGGAAATGGCTACACCTTC	CASRDRGNGYTF
.	.	TRBV18	TRBJ1-2	TGTGCCAGCTCACCGAGGGGCGCCAATGGCTACACCTTC	CASSPRGANGYTF
.	TRBD1	TRBV9	TRBJ2-7	TGTGCCAGCAGCGTGGGGACAGGGGGCGCGGCCCACGAGCAGTACTTC	CASSVGTGGAAHEQYF
.	TRBD1	TRBV5-4	TRBJ2-5	TGTGCCAGCAGCTTTACCGGGACAGTCCAAGAGACCCAGTACTTC	CASSFTGTVQETQYF
few	.	TRBV19	TRBJ2-3	TGTGCCAGTAGTTTGAGAACAGATACGCAGTATTTT	CASSLRTDTQYF
medium-sized	.	TRBV20-1	TRBJ2-7	TGCAGTGCTAGCGGGAGTATCTTCCACGAGCAGTACTTC	CSASGSIFHEQYF
.	.	TRBV12-3/TRBV12-4	TRBJ2-6	TGTGCCAGCAGACAGAGCTCTGGGGCCAACGTCCTGACTTTC	CASRQSSGANVLTF
medium-sized	.	TRBV12-3/TRBV12-4	TRBJ2-1	TGTGCCAGCAGTGGCGGCGAGCTTGAGCAGTTCTTC	CASSGGELEQFF
medium-sized	TRBD1	TRBV19	TRBJ1-2	TGTGCCACCCGGGACAGCCGCTATTTAAACTATGGCTACACCTTC	CATRDSRYLNYGYTF
once	TRBD1	TRBV18	TRBJ1-4	TGTGCCAGCTCACCACCGGACAGGACGTCAACTAATGAAAAACTGTTTTTT	CASSPPDRTSTNEKLFF
few	.	TRBV29-1	TRBJ2-7	TGCAGCGTTGAGGTTAGGGGGTACGAGCAGTACTTC	CSVEVRGYEQYF
medium-sized	.	TRBV24-1	TRBJ1-5	TGTGCCACCAGTGATTTGAGCGTCAATCAGCCCCAGCATTTT	CATSDLSVNQPQHF
.	.	TRBV27	TRBJ2-3	TGTGCCAGCAGTCCTGGAGGGCCAGATACGCAGTTTTTT	CASSPGGPDTQFF
many	.	TRBV4-3	TRBJ2-3	TGCGCCAGCAGCCAAGAGAAGCTCACAGATACGCAGTATTTT	CASSQEKLTDTQYF
.	TRBD2	TRBV4-3	TRBJ2-1	TGCGCCAGCAGCCAAGATCTGCGGGAGGGCCTCCTATCTGATGAGCAGTTCTTC	CASSQDLREGLLSDEQFF
medium-sized	TRBD1	TRBV28	TRBJ2-2	TGTGCCAGCAAATTACAAGACAGGGTTGCCGGGGAGCTGTTTTTT	CASKLQDRVAGELFF
few	TRBD1	TRBV9	TRBJ2-3	TGTGCCAGCAGCCTTTTGGGAGACAGGGGGCAGAGTACGCAGTATTTT	CASSLLGDRGQSTQYF
.	.	TRBV4-3	TRBJ2-5	TGCGCCAGCAGCCCTGGGCACAGGGAGACCCAGTACTTC	CASSPGHRETQYF
.	TRBD1	TRBV10-3	TRBJ1-6	TGTGCCATCAGTGAGTGGGACAGGGGATCGGTCCTCCACTTT	CAISEWDRGSVLHF
few	.	TRBV5-1	TRBJ1-3	TGCGCCAGCAGCTTGGGGACAGCACCCTCTGGAAACACCATATATTTT	CASSLGTAPSGNTIYF
medium-sized	.	TRBV29-1	TRBJ2-5	TGCAGCGTTGAAGGGAGCGTACAAGAGACCCAGTACTTC	CSVEGSVQETQYF
.	.	TRBV25-1	TRBJ1-2	TGTGCCAGCAGTGAGGCCCCCTATGGCTACACCTTC	CASSEAPYGYTF
.	.	TRBV11-2	TRBJ2-5	TGTGCCAGCAGCTTAGGGGCAGGGGAGACCCAGTACTTC	CASSLGAGETQYF
medium-sized	.	TRBV28	TRBJ2-6	TGTGCCAGCAGCCAACTCGCCATAGACGGACCTGGGGCCAACGTCCTGACTTTC	CASSQLAIDGPGANVLTF
large	TRBD2	TRBV20-1	TRBJ2-7	TGCAGTGCTAGTGATGGAGGGACTAGGCTCTTCGAGCAGTACTTC	CSASDGGTRLFEQYF
hyperexpanded	.	TRBV28	TRBJ2-1	TGTGCCAGCAGCCAGGATTGGGGGAGGTCCTACAATGAGCAGTTCTTC	CASSQDWGRSYNEQFF
once	.	TRBV18	TRBJ2-7	TGTGCCAGCTCACCACCGGCAGGGGACGAGCAGTACTTC	CASSPPAGDEQYF
many	.	TRBV7-2	TRBJ2-3	TGTGCCAGCAGCTTACGGGGGCCTGGAGATACGCAGTATTTT	CASSLRGPGDTQYF
medium-sized	.	TRBV14	TRBJ2-3	TGTGCCAGCAGCCCCGGGATATACACAGATACGCAGTATTTT	CASSPGIYTDTQYF
medium-sized	.	TRBV7-8	TRBJ2-7	TGTGCCAGCAGCTTAGATACGGGGTCTACCTCCTACGAGCAGTACTTC	CASSLDTGSTSYEQYF
.	.	TRBV4-2	TRBJ2-2	TGTGCCAGCAGCCAAGTTGGAACCGCGACTTACACCGGGGAGCTGTTTTTT	CASSQVGTATYTGELFF
.	TRBD2	TRBV25-1	TRBJ2-5	TGTGCCAGCAGTGGGGGGACTAGCGAAGAGACCCAGTACTTC	CASSGGTSEETQYF
medium-sized	TRBD1	TRBV5-1	TRBJ2-7	TGCGCCAGCAGCTTGGAAGTGACAGGGGGCGACGAGCAGTACTTC	CASSLEVTGGDEQYF
few	.	TRBV29-1	TRBJ2-7	TGCAGCGTTGGGGCAGCTTTCTCCTACGAGCAGTACTTC	CSVGAAFSYEQYF
medium-sized	TRBD2	TRBV5-1	TRBJ2-1	TGCGCCAGCAGCTTTGCAGCGGGGAGCTCCTACAATGAGCAGTTCTTC	CASSFAAGSSYNEQFF
medium-sized	TRBD1	TRBV7-9	TRBJ2-7	TGTGCCAGCAGCTCCGGGACAGGGATATACGAGCAGTACTTC	CASSSGTGIYEQYF
.	TRBD1	TRBV28	TRBJ1-6	TGTGCCAGCAGTTTTGAGAGGGGGCTCTATAATTCACCCCTCCACTTT	CASSFERGLYNSPLHF
.	.	TRBV12-3/TRBV12-4	TRBJ1-4	TGTGCCAGCAGTTTAATGGAAGGTGAAAAACTGTTTTTT	CASSLMEGEKLFF
medium-sized	.	TRBV7-2	TRBJ2-3	TGTGCCAGCAGCCAAATAGCCACTTCTCCATACCCGCAGTATTTT	CASSQIATSPYPQYF
large	.	TRBV6-2/TRBV6-3	TRBJ2-7	TGTGCCAGCAGCGGGACTGTCTACGAGCAGTACTTC	CASSGTVYEQYF
medium-sized	TRBD2	TRBV20-1	TRBJ2-3	TGCAGTGCTAGAGGTCGGGGGGGGCCCACAGATACGCAGTATTTT	CSARGRGGPTDTQYF
.	TRBD1	TRBV28	TRBJ2-5	TGTGCCAGCAGACACCGGGACAGGGGGCGTGAGACCCAGTACTTC	CASRHRDRGRETQYF
.	.	TRBV12-3/TRBV12-4	TRBJ2-4	TGTGCCAGCAGTTTAGGGACCGGGACCGCCCAGTACTTC	CASSLGTGTAQYF
.	.	TRBV7-9	TRBJ2-5	TGTGCCAGCAGCCCCCGGGAGACCCAGTACTTC	CASSPRETQYF